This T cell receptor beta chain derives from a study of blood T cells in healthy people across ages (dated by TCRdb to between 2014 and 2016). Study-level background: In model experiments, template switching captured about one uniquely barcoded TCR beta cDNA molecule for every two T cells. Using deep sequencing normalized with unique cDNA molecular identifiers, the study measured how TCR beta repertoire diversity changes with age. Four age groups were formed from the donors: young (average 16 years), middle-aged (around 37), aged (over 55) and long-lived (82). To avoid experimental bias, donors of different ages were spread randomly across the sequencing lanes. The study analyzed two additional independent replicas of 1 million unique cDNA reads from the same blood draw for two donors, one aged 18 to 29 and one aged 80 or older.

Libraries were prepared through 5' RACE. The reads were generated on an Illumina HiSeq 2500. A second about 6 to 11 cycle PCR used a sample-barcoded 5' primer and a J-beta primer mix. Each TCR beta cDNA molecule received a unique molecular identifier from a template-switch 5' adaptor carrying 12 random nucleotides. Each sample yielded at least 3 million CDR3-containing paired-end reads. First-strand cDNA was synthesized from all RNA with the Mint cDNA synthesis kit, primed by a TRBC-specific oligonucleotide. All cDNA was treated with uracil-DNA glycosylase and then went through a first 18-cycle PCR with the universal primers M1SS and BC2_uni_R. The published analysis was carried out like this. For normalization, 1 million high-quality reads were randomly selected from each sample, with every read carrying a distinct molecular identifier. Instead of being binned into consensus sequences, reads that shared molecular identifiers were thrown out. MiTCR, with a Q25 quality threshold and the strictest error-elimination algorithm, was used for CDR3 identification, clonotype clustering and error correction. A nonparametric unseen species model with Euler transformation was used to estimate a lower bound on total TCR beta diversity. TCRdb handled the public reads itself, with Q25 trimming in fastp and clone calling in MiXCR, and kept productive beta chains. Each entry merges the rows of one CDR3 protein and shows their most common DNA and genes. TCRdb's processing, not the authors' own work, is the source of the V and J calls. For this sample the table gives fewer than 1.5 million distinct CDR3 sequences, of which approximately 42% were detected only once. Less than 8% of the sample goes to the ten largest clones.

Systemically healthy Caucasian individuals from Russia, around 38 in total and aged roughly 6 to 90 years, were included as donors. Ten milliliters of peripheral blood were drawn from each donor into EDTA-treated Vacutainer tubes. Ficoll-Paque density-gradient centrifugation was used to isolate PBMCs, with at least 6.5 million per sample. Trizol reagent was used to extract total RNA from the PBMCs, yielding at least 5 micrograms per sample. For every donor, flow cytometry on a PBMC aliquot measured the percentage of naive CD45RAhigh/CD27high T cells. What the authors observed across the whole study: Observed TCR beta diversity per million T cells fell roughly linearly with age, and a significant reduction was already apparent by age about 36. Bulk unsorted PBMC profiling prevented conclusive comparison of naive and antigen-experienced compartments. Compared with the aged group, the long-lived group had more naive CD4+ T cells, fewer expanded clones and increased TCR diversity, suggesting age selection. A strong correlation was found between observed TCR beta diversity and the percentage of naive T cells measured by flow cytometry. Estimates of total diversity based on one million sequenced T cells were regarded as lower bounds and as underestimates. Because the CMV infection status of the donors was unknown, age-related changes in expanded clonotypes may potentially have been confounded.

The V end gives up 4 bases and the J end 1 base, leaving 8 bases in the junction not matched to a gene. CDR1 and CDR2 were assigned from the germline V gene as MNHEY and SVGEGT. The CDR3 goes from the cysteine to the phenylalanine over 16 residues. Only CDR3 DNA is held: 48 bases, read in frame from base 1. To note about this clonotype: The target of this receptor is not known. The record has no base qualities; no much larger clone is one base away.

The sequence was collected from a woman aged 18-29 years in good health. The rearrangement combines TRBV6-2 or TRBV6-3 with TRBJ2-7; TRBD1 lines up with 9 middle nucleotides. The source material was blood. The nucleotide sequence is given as TGTGCCAGCAGTTCCGCTGTGGGACAGGGTTCCTACGAGCAGTACTTC. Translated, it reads CASSSAVGQGSYEQYF.